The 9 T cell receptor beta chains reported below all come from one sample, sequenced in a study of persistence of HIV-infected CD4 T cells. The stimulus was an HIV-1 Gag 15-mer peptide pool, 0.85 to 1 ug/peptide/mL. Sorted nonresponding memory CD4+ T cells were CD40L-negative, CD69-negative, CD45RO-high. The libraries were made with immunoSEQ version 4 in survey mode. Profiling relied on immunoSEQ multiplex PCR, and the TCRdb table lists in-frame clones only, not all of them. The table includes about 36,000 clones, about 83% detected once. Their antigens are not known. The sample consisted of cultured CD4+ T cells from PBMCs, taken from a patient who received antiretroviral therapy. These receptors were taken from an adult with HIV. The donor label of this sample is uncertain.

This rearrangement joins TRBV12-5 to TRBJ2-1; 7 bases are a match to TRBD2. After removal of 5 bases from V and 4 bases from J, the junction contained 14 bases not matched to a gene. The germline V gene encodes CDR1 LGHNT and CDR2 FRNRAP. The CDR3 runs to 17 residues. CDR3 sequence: CASGLYIGGKPYNEQFF. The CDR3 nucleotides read TGTGCTAGTGGTCTCTATATCGGGGGGAAACCTTACAATGAGCAGTTCTTC.

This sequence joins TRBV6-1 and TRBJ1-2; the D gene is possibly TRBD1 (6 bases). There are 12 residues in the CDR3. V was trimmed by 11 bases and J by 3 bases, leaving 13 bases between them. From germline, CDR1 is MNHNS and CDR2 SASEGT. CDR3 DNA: TGTGCCGGGGGGGGCAATTACTATGGCTACACCTTC. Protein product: CAGGGNYYGYTF.

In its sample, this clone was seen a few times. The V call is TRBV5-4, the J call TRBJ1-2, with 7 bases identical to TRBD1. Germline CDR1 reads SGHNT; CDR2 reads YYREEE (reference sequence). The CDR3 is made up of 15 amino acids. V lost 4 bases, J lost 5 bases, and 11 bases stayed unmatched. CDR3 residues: CASSRQGDFLYGYTF. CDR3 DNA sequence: TGTGCCAGCAGCAGACAGGGTGATTTCCTATATGGCTACACCTTC. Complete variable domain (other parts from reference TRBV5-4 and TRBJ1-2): ETGVTQSPTHLIKTRGQQVTLRCSSQSGHNTVSWYQQALGQGPQFIFQYYREEENGRGNFPPRFSGLQFPNYSSELNVNALELDDSALYLCASSRQGDFLYGYTFGSGTRLTVV.

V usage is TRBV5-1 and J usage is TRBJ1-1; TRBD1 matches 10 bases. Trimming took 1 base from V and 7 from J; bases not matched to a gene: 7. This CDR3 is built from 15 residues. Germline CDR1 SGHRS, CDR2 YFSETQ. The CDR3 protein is CASSLKDRTGGEAFF. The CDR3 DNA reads TGCGCCAGCAGCTTGAAGGACCGGACAGGGGGTGAAGCTTTCTTT.

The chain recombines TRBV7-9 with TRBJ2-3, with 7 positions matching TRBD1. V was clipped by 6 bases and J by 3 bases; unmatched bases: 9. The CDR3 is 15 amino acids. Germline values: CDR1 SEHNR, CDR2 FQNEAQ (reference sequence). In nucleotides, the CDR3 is TGTGCCAGCAGTTTTTACGGGACAGAGACAGATACGCAGTATTTT. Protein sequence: CASSFYGTETDTQYF.

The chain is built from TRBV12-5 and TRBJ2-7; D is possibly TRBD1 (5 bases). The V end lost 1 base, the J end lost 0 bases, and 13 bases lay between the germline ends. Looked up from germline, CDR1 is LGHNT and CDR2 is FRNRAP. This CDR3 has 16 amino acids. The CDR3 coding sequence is TGTGCTAGTGGTTTGGCAGGGTCCCCGAGCTCCTACGAGCAGTACTTC. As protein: CASGLAGSPSSYEQYF.

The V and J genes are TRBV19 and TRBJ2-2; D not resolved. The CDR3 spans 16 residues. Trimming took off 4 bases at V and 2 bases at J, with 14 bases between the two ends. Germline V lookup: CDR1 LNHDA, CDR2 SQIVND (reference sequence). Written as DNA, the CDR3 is TGTGCCAGTAGTAAGGTCAAACAGTCCAACACCGGGGAGCTGTTTTTT. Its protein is CASSKVKQSNTGELFF.

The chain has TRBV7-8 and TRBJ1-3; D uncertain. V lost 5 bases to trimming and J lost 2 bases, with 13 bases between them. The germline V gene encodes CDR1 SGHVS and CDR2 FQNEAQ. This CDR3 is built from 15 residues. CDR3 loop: CASSPELGAGNTIYF. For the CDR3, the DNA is TGTGCCAGCAGCCCTGAATTAGGCGCTGGAAACACCATATATTTT.

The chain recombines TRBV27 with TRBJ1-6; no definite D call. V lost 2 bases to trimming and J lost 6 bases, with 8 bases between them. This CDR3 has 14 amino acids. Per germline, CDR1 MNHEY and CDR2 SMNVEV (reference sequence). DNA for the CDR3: TGTGCCAGCAGTTTACGGGCTCTTAATTCACCCCTCCACTTT. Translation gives CASSLRALNSPLHF.